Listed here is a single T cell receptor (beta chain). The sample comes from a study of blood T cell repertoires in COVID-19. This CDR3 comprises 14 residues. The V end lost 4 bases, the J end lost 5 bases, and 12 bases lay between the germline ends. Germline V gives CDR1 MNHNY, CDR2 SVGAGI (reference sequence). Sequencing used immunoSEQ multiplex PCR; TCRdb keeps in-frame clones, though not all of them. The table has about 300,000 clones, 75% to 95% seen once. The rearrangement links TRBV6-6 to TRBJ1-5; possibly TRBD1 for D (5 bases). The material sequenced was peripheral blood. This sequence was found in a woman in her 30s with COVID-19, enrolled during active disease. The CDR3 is CASSFLGPHQPQHF. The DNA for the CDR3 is TGTGCCAGCAGTTTCCTGGGGCCCCATCAGCCCCAGCATTTT.